Reported below is one T cell receptor (beta chain). The CDR3 runs 17 residues. With V trimmed by 0 bases and J by 9 bases, 15 bases remained unmatched. Germline values: CDR1 SGHRS, CDR2 YFSETQ. Sample time point: after dendritic cell vaccination, including at tumor progression/relapse. Blood PBMC samples: pre-vaccination, two weeks post third vaccination, and at tumor progression. The source of the sample is a study of glioma-infiltrating T cells after dendritic cell vaccination. Using immunoSEQ multiplex PCR, the repertoire was profiled, and TCRdb retains in-frame clones only, with some absent. Altogether about 50,000 clones are present, over 75% being singletons, with the ten largest covering roughly 5.3%.

The V and J genes are TRBV5-1 and TRBJ1-5; 7 bases align to TRBD1. The sequence derives from a human donor with glioblastoma. The sequenced sample was blood, obtained after dendritic cell vaccination. The CDR3 here is CASSLASSSGGCPPQHF. The DNA for the CDR3 is TGCGCCAGCAGCTTGGCCAGTAGTTCAGGGGGATGTCCGCCCCAGCATTTT. Variable domain in full (rest from reference TRBV5-1 and TRBJ1-5): KAGVTQTPRYLIKTRGQQVTLSCSPISGHRSVSWYQQTPGQGLQFLFEYFSETQRNKGNFPGRFSGRQFSNSRSEMNVSTLELGDSALYLCASSLASSSGGCPPQHFGDGTRLSIL.